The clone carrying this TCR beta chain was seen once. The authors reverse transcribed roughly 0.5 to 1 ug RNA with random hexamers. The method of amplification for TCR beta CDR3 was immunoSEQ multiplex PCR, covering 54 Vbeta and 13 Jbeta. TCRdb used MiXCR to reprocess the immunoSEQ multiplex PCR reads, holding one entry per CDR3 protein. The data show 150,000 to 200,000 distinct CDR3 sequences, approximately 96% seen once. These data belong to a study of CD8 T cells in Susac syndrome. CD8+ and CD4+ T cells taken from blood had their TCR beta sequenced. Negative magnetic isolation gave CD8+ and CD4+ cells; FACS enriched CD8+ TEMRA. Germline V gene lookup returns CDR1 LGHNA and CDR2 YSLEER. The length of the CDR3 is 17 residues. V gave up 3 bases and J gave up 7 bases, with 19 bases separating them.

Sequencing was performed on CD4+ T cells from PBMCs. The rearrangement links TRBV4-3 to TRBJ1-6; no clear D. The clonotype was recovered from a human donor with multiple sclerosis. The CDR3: CASSQVTQRSSNSPLHF. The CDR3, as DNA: TGCGCCAGCAGCCAGGTGACGCAGCGTTCTTCCAATTCACCCCTCCACTTT.